This T cell receptor (beta chain) was captured in a study of blood T cell repertoires in COVID-19 (dated by TCRdb to about 2020). Study-wide context: Samples covering the acute and convalescent phases of COVID-19 were provided by collaborators in the United States, Italy and Spain. The repertoires were released in a freely available public database intended as a resource for research on the immune response to SARS-CoV-2. The samples were drawn from the first 160 participants of the ongoing ImmuneRACE study and from 950 to 1,500 subjects provided by 6 global collaborators. Deeply sampled blood TCRbeta repertoires from subjects exposed to, actively infected with, or recovered from COVID-19 were included in the dataset. A de-identified subject ID, COVID-19 status, age in years and sex were almost always included in the sample metadata. The material from the prospective study consisted of cDNA or gDNA derived from T cells, B-cell-depleted T cells, or PBMCs. Where HLA class I and class II types were available, the types were taken from metadata supplied by the sample provider, not from assay-based typing.

TCRbeta CDR3 regions were amplified from genomic DNA by means of the immunoSEQ Assay, a bias-controlled multiplex PCR. The authors' analysis ran thus. Nucleated cell counts per sample were estimated from amplification of reference gene primers within the assay. To quantify the absolute abundance of each unique TCRbeta CDR3 rearrangement, sequence reads were collapsed and filtered. For each sample, productive Simpson clonality was calculated by taking the square root of Simpson's diversity index across productive rearrangements. TCRdb's version of the immuneACCESS table is confined to in-frame rearrangements and falls short of the full clone set. An unresolved V gene accounts for under half of the shortfall where checked; the remainder is of unknown origin. V, J and clone size are taken as reported in that table, and D and trimming were inferred from the DNA itself. This sample holds tens of thousands of clones; over 80% were observed only once. The biggest ten clones account for more than 7.5% of the sample.

Each collaborating institution followed its own protocols to collect whole blood in K2EDTA tubes. Collaborator samples were shipped for TCRbeta analysis as frozen whole blood, isolated PBMCs, or DNA extracted from either sample type. Results and caveats for the whole study, not just this receptor: The quantity of clinical and demographic metadata differed by source and by participant and was supplied without curation.

A single count supports this clone. The antigen this receptor binds is unknown. No base quality information exists; no much larger clone differs at one position. CDR1 and CDR2, looked up from the germline V gene, are SGHRS and YFSETQ. Trimming leaves V shorter by 5 bases and J shorter by 6 bases, with the junction holding 4 bases beyond the gene matches. Including cysteine and phenylalanine, the CDR3 has 13 amino acids. The retained sequence is limited to the CDR3, 39 bases, with the frame set at the first base. Recombination joined TRBV5-1 with TRBJ1-4; 7 middle bases align to TRBD1. The source material was peripheral blood. This sequence was found in a man aged 45 to 65 with active COVID-19. The sequenced DNA is TGCGCCAGCAGAGACGGGACAGATGAAAAACTGTTTTTT. This yields the protein CASRDGTDEKLFF.